A single sample gave rise to the 27 T cell receptor beta chains below, sequenced in a study of shared clonotypes between healthy human individuals. Here immunoSEQ multiplex PCR was the method, and the copy in TCRdb shows in-frame clones only, minus some. Counted here are about 2,100,000 clones, approximately 94% occurring once; the ten biggest clones make up more than 1.5%. The naive CD8 population came from CD45RO-negative cells selected for CCR7, without terminally differentiated effector memory CD45RA+ cells. The sample was naive CD8+ T cells from PBMCs. These receptor sequences come from a man between 18 and 35 years old in good health. Some clones in this sample may be carry-over from other donors' samples.

The rearrangement links TRBV7-9 to TRBJ1-1; TRBD1 is a possible D gene (5 bases). V lost 6 bases to trimming and J lost 4 bases, with 12 bases between them. The CDR3 is 13 residues long. Germline values: CDR1 SEHNR, CDR2 FQNEAQ (reference sequence). The CDR3 coding sequence is TGTGCCAGCAGTCGGGACGGCGGCACTGAAGCTTTCTTT. Protein product: CASSRDGGTEAFF.

The rearrangement uses TRBV30 and TRBJ1-1; D may be TRBD1 (6 bases). The CDR3 consists of 13 residues. Germline CDR1 and CDR2: GTSNPN and SVGIG (reference sequence). Trimming cost V 5 bases and J 0 bases, with 10 bases left between them. CDR3 loop: CAWAWTVNTEAFF. CDR3 nucleotides: TGTGCCTGGGCTTGGACAGTGAACACTGAAGCTTTCTTT.

This clone came up once. The CDR3 sequence: CASTSHTRTELRYGYTF. As DNA, the CDR3 is TGTGCCAGTACGTCCCACACCCGGACAGAATTACGATATGGCTACACCTTC. The chain has TRBV19 and TRBJ1-2, with D perhaps TRBD1 (6 bases). Germline assignment: CDR1 LNHDA and CDR2 SQIVND (reference sequence). The V and J ends lost 7 bases and 5 bases respectively, with 26 bases between them. The CDR3 is 17 residues long.

This sequence joins TRBV5-1 and TRBJ1-2, with 8 bases lining up with TRBD1. Trimming cost V 2 bases and J 4 bases; bases outside gene matches: 4. The length of the CDR3 is 14 residues. Per germline, CDR1 SGHRS and CDR2 YFSETQ. The CDR3 protein is CASSLQGGPYGYTF. The CDR3 nucleotides are TGCGCCAGCAGCTTACAGGGGGGCCCCTATGGCTACACCTTC.

The chain recombines TRBV7-9 with TRBJ2-7, with D possibly matching TRBD1 (5 bases). CDR3 length equals 14 residues. Trimming removed 7 bases at V and 1 base at J, with 14 bases between. From germline, CDR1 is SEHNR and CDR2 FQNEAQ (reference sequence). The CDR3 reads CASTPVDRSYEQYF. The CDR3 region has the DNA TGTGCCAGCACCCCCGTAGACAGATCCTACGAGCAGTACTTC.

To note about this clone: At the DNA level, this CDR3 is encoded by other sequences in the same sample as well. The J gene is TRBJ1-1, the V gene TRBV27, with D perhaps matching TRBD1 (6 bases). CDR3 length: 14 amino acids. The germline V gene has CDR1 MNHEY and CDR2 SMNVEV (reference sequence). Trimming removed 2 bases at V and 2 bases at J, with 9 bases between. CDR3 in amino acids: CASSLRGGNTEAFF. The CDR3 DNA reads TGTGCCAGCAGTTTAAGAGGGGGTAACACTGAAGCTTTCTTT.

This clone occurred once. This chain uses TRBV28 with TRBJ2-7; D may be TRBD2 (6 bases). The CDR3 length is 18 residues. The germline CDR1 and CDR2 sequences are MDHEN and SYDVKM. CDR3 DNA sequence: TGTGCTTCCTCGGGGGTGAAACAACCCCGCTCGTCGCCCTACGAGCAGTACTTC. This codes for CASSGVKQPRSSPYEQYF.

This clone was detected once. This sequence joins TRBV7-9 and TRBJ2-1; D may be TRBD2 (6 bases). Germline V CDR1 and CDR2: SEHNR, FQNEAQ (reference sequence). The germline V and J ends were trimmed by 5 bases and 1 base, with 24 bases remaining between them. The CDR3 contains 19 residues. The DNA of the CDR3 is TGTGCCAGCAGCGCGGGATGGACCGGTAACACCATTTCCTACAATGAGCAGTTCTTC. Translating it yields CASSAGWTGNTISYNEQFF.

The V and J genes are TRBV4-3 and TRBJ2-2, with a possible D match to TRBD1 (6 bases). V was shortened by 1 base and J by 6 bases, with 15 bases between the two germline ends. CDR1 and CDR2 (germline): LGHNA, YSLEER. CDR3 length: 16 amino acids. This CDR3 is CASSQGARGHPGELFF. The CDR3 nucleotides read TGCGCCAGCAGCCAAGGGGCCAGGGGACACCCCGGGGAGCTGTTTTTT.

The J gene is TRBJ2-5, the V gene TRBV19; maybe TRBD1 (5 bases). The CDR3 length is 15 residues. Trimming cost V 3 bases and J 1 base, with 12 bases left between them. The germline gives CDR1 LNHDA, CDR2 SQIVND (reference sequence). CDR3 bases: TGTGCCAGTAGTATTGGGGCTAACTCCCAAGAGACCCAGTACTTC. Its protein product is CASSIGANSQETQYF.

The rearrangement uses TRBV10-3 and TRBJ1-2, with D possibly matching TRBD1 (5 bases). The CDR3 consists of 16 residues. Germline CDR1 ENHRY, CDR2 SYGVKD. Trimming cost V 6 bases and J 2 bases, with 19 bases left between them. Here the CDR3 DNA reads TGTGCCATCAGCAATTGGCCCGGGGGGGGAAACTATGGCTACACCTTC. It encodes CAISNWPGGGNYGYTF.

The chain links TRBV10-2 to TRBJ2-7; 11 positions match TRBD2. J lost 2 bases, V lost 5 bases, and 5 bases had no gene match. This CDR3 spans 15 amino acids. In germline, CDR1 is WSHSY, CDR2 SAAADI. CDR3 sequence (DNA): TGCGCCAGCAGTCCCGGACTAGCGGGTGCCTACGAGCAGTACTTC. It specifies CASSPGLAGAYEQYF.

The CDR3 is CASAEGGRETQYF. CDR3 nucleotide sequence: TGTGCTAGTGCCGAGGGGGGACGGGAGACCCAGTACTTC. The chain carries TRBV12-5 and TRBJ2-5, with D possibly called TRBD1 or TRBD2 (6 bases each). CDR1 and CDR2 from the germline V gene are LGHNT and FRNRAP. The ends were cut back, 7 bases at V and 5 bases at J, with 14 bases in the middle. The CDR3 has 13 residues.

The chain links TRBV11-2 to TRBJ1-1; D is uncertain. Germline assignment: CDR1 SGHAT and CDR2 FQNNGV. Trimming pared 5 bases from V and 6 bases from J, leaving 10 bases between. The CDR3 runs 12 residues. As DNA, the CDR3 is TGTGCCAGCAGCCTTTGGATATCTGAAGCTTTCTTT. Amino acid sequence: CASSLWISEAFF. The variable domain in full, with the rest retrieved from reference TRBV11-2 and TRBJ1-1, is EAGVAQSPRYKIIEKRQSVAFWCNPISGHATLYWYQQILGQGPKLLIQFQNNGVVDDSQLPKDRFSAERLKGVDSTLKIQPAKLEDSAVYLCASSLWISEAFFGQGTRLTVV.

The chain combines TRBV4-3 with TRBJ2-7; 9 nucleotides match TRBD2. Germline trimming cut 0 bases from V and 5 bases from J; bases unmatched to any gene: 8. The CDR3 runs to 16 residues. The germline V gene encodes CDR1 LGHNA and CDR2 YSLEER. CDR3 sequence reads: CASSQDRWREGHEQYF. CDR3 DNA sequence: TGCGCCAGCAGCCAAGATCGATGGCGGGAGGGCCACGAGCAGTACTTC.

This clone has only a few counts. V is TRBV28 and J is TRBJ1-1; D uncertain. The ends were cut back, 3 bases at V and 8 bases at J, with 13 bases in the middle. The CDR3 loop spans 13 amino acids. The V gene's germline CDR1 is MDHEN and CDR2 SYDVKM. The CDR3, as DNA: TGTGCCAGCAGTTTCGCCCTACGAGGAGAAGCTTTCTTT. It is translated as CASSFALRGEAFF.

The V and J genes are TRBV27 and TRBJ2-6, with TRBD1 identical over 7 bases. With V trimmed by 5 bases and J by 0 bases, 7 bases remained unmatched. The CDR3 runs 17 residues. Per germline, CDR1 MNHEY and CDR2 SMNVEV (reference sequence). CDR3 in amino acids: CASSIRDSPSGANVLTF. The CDR3 bases are TGTGCCAGCAGTATACGGGACAGCCCCTCTGGGGCCAACGTCCTGACTTTC.

V and J are TRBV4-3 and TRBJ2-3; 10 positions match TRBD2. This CDR3 spans 17 amino acids. Germline V gene lookup returns CDR1 LGHNA and CDR2 YSLEER. The junction had 8 bases not matched to a gene; V was cut back by 0 bases and J by 5 bases. The CDR3 spells CASSQESGRALRDTQYF. CDR3 in DNA: TGCGCCAGCAGCCAAGAGAGCGGGAGGGCCTTAAGAGATACGCAGTATTTT.

The J gene is TRBJ2-2, the V gene TRBV7-2, with D possibly matching TRBD1 (5 bases). V was pared by 6 bases and J by 6 bases, with 11 bases between. CDR1 is SGHTA, CDR2 FQGNSA, per germline. This CDR3 has 13 amino acids. In nucleotides, the CDR3 is TGTGCCAGCAGGGGGCGTCGGTCCGGGGAGCTGTTTTTT. It translates to CASRGRRSGELFF.

The chain recombines TRBV21-1 with TRBJ1-2; no check of the table's D call, TRBD1, against the DNA was made. TRBV21-1 is noted as a pseudogene. The CDR3 contains 16 residues. The CDR3, as DNA: TGTGCCAGCAGTCACCTACGAGGACAGGGAAAGGAGGACTACACCTTC. Amino acids: CASSHLRGQGKEDYTF.

The rearrangement links TRBV2 to TRBJ2-5; TRBD1 or TRBD2 may be the D gene (7 bases each). V lost 4 bases and J 7 bases, leaving 22 bases between the germline ends. The CDR3 covers 16 residues. Per germline, CDR1 SNHLY and CDR2 FYNNEI. The CDR3 DNA reads as TGTGCCAGCAGTGGGGGGACAGCGGGACGGGTAGGGACCCAGTACTTC. Translating gives CASSGGTAGRVGTQYF.

The rearrangement links TRBV29-1 to TRBJ1-1; a possible D gene is TRBD1 (6 bases). CDR3 size: 13 residues. Germline CDR1 reads SQVTM; CDR2 reads ANQGSEA. V dropped 6 bases and J dropped 7 bases, with 18 bases sitting between them. CDR3 sequence: CSVEQGPLLEAFF. The CDR3 nucleotides are TGCAGCGTCGAACAGGGCCCCCTCCTTGAAGCTTTCTTT.

The chain employs TRBV4-2 and TRBJ1-2; D not certain. V was shortened by 0 bases and J by 6 bases, with 20 bases between the two germline ends. This CDR3 spans 17 amino acids. In germline, CDR1 is LGHNA, CDR2 YNFKEQ. Here the CDR3 DNA reads TGTGCCAGCAGCCAAGATAGGGTACTCCGACCCATCGATGGCTACACCTTC. This sequence encodes CASSQDRVLRPIDGYTF.

The chain carries TRBV13 and TRBJ2-2; unclear D gene. Germline lookup yields CDR1 PRHDT and CDR2 FYEKMQ (reference sequence). Deletions cut 5 bases from V and 6 bases from J, with 13 bases between. The CDR3 runs 14 residues. CDR3 sequence: CASSPRVGSGELFF. The CDR3 bases are TGTGCCAGCAGCCCCCGGGTGGGGTCCGGGGAGCTGTTTTTT.

The genes are TRBV6-5 and TRBJ1-2; tentatively, D is TRBD1 (6 bases). V lost 10 bases and J lost 6, with 24 bases in between. This CDR3 is built from 15 residues. The germline gives CDR1 MNHEY, CDR2 SVGAGI. Here the CDR3 reads CATIRDTRALDGYTF. In DNA, the CDR3 is TGTGCCACCATTCGGGACACAAGGGCCCTTGATGGCTACACCTTC.

The V gene is TRBV11-1, the J gene TRBJ2-7; no clear D gene. This CDR3 is 15 amino acids long. Germline V gene data show CDR1 as SGHAT and CDR2 as FQDESV (reference sequence). Trimming pared 0 bases from V and 0 bases from J, leaving 9 bases between. CDR3 in amino acids: CASSLAPGSSYEQYF. In nucleotides, the CDR3 is TGTGCCAGCAGCTTAGCGCCGGGCAGCTCCTACGAGCAGTACTTC.

The rearrangement links TRBV28 to TRBJ2-1; a possible D gene is TRBD2 (6 bases). V dropped 6 bases and J dropped 0 bases, with 21 bases sitting between them. Germline CDR1 MDHEN, CDR2 SYDVKM. The CDR3 has 18 amino acids. CDR3 loop: CASSSSLASASSYNEQFF. The CDR3 coding sequence is TGTGCCAGCAGCTCCTCCCTCGCTAGCGCGAGCTCCTACAATGAGCAGTTCTTC.